These T cell receptor beta chains were read from a single sample in a study of blood T cells in healthy people across ages. TCRdb used MiXCR to reprocess the 5' RACE reads, holding one entry per CDR3 protein. Of approximately 2,000,000 distinct CDR3 sequences listed, 39% are singletons. The specimen sequenced was blood. The receptor source for this set is a human donor in good health. Both conserved end residues are part of each CDR3. Each record gives: J gene, clone size, V gene, D gene, CDR3 DNA, CDR3 protein. D genes are given only for firm matches. Size is omitted from some rows. Given values are once, few, many or a class for expanded clones.

TRBJ2-1,.,TRBV7-2,.,TGTGCCAGCAGCTTTACAGGGTTTGAGCAGTTCTTC,CASSFTGFEQFF
TRBJ1-2,.,TRBV12-3/TRBV12-4,.,TGTGCCAGCAGTAGTCCGTCCAGCGGGGTTTATGGCTACACCTTC,CASSSPSSGVYGYTF
TRBJ2-3,.,TRBV11-2,TRBD1,TGTGCCAGCAATCCAGGGGGTTATACGCAGTATTTT,CASNPGGYTQYF
TRBJ1-6,once,TRBV7-3,TRBD1,TGTGCCAGCAGCCAATTCGGACAGGCCTCACCCCTCCACTTT,CASSQFGQASPLHF
TRBJ2-5,few,TRBV7-9,TRBD2,TGTGCCAGCAGCTTACCTGTAGCGGGGGTTGGAGAGACCCAGTACTTC,CASSLPVAGVGETQYF
TRBJ2-7,.,TRBV24-1,TRBD2,TGTGCCGGTAGCGGGTCCCACCTGGAGGAGCAGTACTTC,CAGSGSHLEEQYF
TRBJ2-3,.,TRBV29-1,.,TGCAGCGTCTTCGGCTACCTCGGGACAGATACGCAGTATTTT,CSVFGYLGTDTQYF
TRBJ2-5,.,TRBV3-1,TRBD2,TGTGCCAGCAGCCAAGAAACTAGCGGGAAAGAGACCCAGTACTTC,CASSQETSGKETQYF
TRBJ1-5,few,TRBV5-1,.,TGCGCCAGCAGCTTGGACAGCACCGATCAGCCCCAGCATTTT,CASSLDSTDQPQHF
TRBJ1-4,.,TRBV11-2,.,TGTGCCAGCAGCTTAAACCCGACGGGTGAAAAACTGTTTTTT,CASSLNPTGEKLFF
TRBJ2-7,many,TRBV6-6,TRBD2,TGTGCCAGCACCGCATTAGCGGGGTCTACCTACGAGCAGTACTTC,CASTALAGSTYEQYF
TRBJ1-3,.,TRBV7-2,.,TGTGCCAGCAGCTTAATCAGGGGTAGAAACACCATATATTTT,CASSLIRGRNTIYF
TRBJ1-2,once,TRBV24-1,.,TGTGCCACCAGTGATGGCGGGATCTATGGCTACACCTTC,CATSDGGIYGYTF
TRBJ2-3,.,TRBV25-1,.,TGTGCCAGCAGTGGAGGGGGAGGGGTTGGCACAGATACGCAGTATTTT,CASSGGGGVGTDTQYF
TRBJ1-2,few,TRBV5-6,.,TGCGCCAGCAGCTTGATCGCAAACCCCTATGGCTACACCTTC,CASSLIANPYGYTF
TRBJ2-2,.,TRBV29-1,.,TGCAGCGTTTGGGGGGGACAGAACACCGGGGAGCTGTTTTTT,CSVWGGQNTGELFF